These T cell receptor beta chains were read from a single sample in a study of cytomegalovirus exposure and HLA in healthy donors. Some clones are missing from TCRdb's copy, which holds only in-frame ones; the method was immunoSEQ multiplex PCR. The data hold over 35,000 clones, with around three quarters observed a single time. The sample taken for sequencing was PBMCs. The receptors originated from a man aged 25 to 45 in good health and CMV-seronegative. Each CDR3 is given with its conserved first and last residue. A D gene is named only where the DNA matches it firmly. Some rows mark clone size as missing; the rest say once, few, many or name a class of expanded clone.

v_gene	j_gene	abundance	d_gene	CDR3nt	CDR3aa
TRBV5-4	TRBJ1-1	medium-sized	TRBD1	TGTGCCAGCAGCTTCCCCGGGACAGGGAGAACTGAAGCTTTCTTT	CASSFPGTGRTEAFF
TRBV7-2	TRBJ2-2	NA	TRBD1	TGTGCCAGCAGCCCCTCCTGGGACAGGAACACCGGGGAGCTGTTTTTT	CASSPSWDRNTGELFF
TRBV9	TRBJ2-1	NA	NA	TGTGCCAGCAGCGCGACTAGTAGATTCGGGTACAATGAGCAGTTCTTC	CASSATSRFGYNEQFF
TRBV5-1	TRBJ2-6	NA	NA	TGCGCCAGCAGCTTGACTACTGGGGCCAACGTCCTGACTTTC	CASSLTTGANVLTF
TRBV4-2	TRBJ2-3	few	TRBD1	TGTGCCAGCAGCCAACGAGGACAGGGGGCGCCGGCAGATACGCAGTATTTT	CASSQRGQGAPADTQYF
TRBV5-8	TRBJ2-2	NA	TRBD1	TGTTCCAGCACCCGGACAGGGGGCACGAACACCGGGGAGCTGTTTTTT	CSSTRTGGTNTGELFF
TRBV6-6	TRBJ2-3	NA	NA	TGTGCCAGCAGTTACTCGGAGCAGGGGAGAGATACGCAGTATTTT	CASSYSEQGRDTQYF
TRBV30	TRBJ2-5	NA	TRBD2	TGTGCCTGGAGTTCTGTGGCGGGAGGTGCCCAGACCCAGTACTTC	CAWSSVAGGAQTQYF
TRBV18	TRBJ2-3	few	TRBD2	TGTGCCAGCTCATCTCTAGCGGGAGAGGCAGATACGCAGTATTTT	CASSSLAGEADTQYF
TRBV19	TRBJ1-1	few	NA	TGTGCCAGTAGTATAAGTCTAGCCGCTTTCTTT	CASSISLAAFF
TRBV29-1	TRBJ1-2	few	TRBD1	TGCAGCGTTGAGGACAGGGAATATGGCTACACCTTC	CSVEDREYGYTF
TRBV6-1	TRBJ2-1	NA	NA	TGTGCCAGCACCCTGACAGTTAACAATGAGCAGTTCTTC	CASTLTVNNEQFF
TRBV30	TRBJ1-2	NA	TRBD1	TGTGCCTGGAGGGGGACAGGGCGCCTTAACTATGGCTACACCTTC	CAWRGTGRLNYGYTF
TRBV19	TRBJ2-1	NA	TRBD2	TGTGCCAGTAGTCTCCAACGGACTAGCGGGGACCTTAATGAGCAGTTCTTC	CASSLQRTSGDLNEQFF
TRBV4-2	TRBJ2-1	NA	NA	TGTGCCAGCAGCCAGCCTCCCAGCGGACGTGCGCAGTTCTTC	CASSQPPSGRAQFF
TRBV7-9	TRBJ2-5	NA	TRBD2	TGTTCCAGCAGCTTAGGTAGCGGGGCAACCCAAGAGACCCAGTACTTC	CSSSLGSGATQETQYF
TRBV7-6	TRBJ2-7	NA	TRBD1	TGTGCCAGCAGCTACTTGGGCCAGGGGGCCGGCGAGCAGTACTTC	CASSYLGQGAGEQYF
TRBV27	TRBJ2-1	few	TRBD2	TGTGCCAGCACCCGCGGACTAGACGCCGATGAGCAGTTCTTC	CASTRGLDADEQFF
TRBV6-5	TRBJ1-1	NA	NA	TGTGCCAGCAACCAGCCCGGCAGGGCGAGAACTGAAGCTTTCTTT	CASNQPGRARTEAFF
TRBV29-1	TRBJ1-1	NA	NA	TGCAGCGTTGAAGATATAACAGGGATGGCTTTCTTT	CSVEDITGMAFF
TRBV6-4	TRBJ2-7	NA	TRBD2	TGTGCCAGCTCTCAGTGGCCTAGCGGGGCCTACGAGCAGTACTTC	CASSQWPSGAYEQYF
TRBV2	TRBJ2-5	NA	NA	TGTGCCAGCAGTGACAGGCTAGCTGGAGAGACCCAGTACTTC	CASSDRLAGETQYF
TRBV19	TRBJ2-5	NA	NA	TGTGCCAGTAACCAGCGGGCGGGGGAGACCCAGTACTTC	CASNQRAGETQYF
TRBV11-2	TRBJ2-5	NA	NA	TGTGCCAGCAGCTCCGCCGGGATCCTGGAGACCCAGTACTTC	CASSSAGILETQYF
TRBV14	TRBJ1-1	NA	NA	TGTGCCAGCAGCCAAGATCTCAGGTTTATTGGTGAAGCTTTCTTT	CASSQDLRFIGEAFF
TRBV7-2	TRBJ2-7	NA	TRBD1	TGTGCCAGCAGCCTCCGGGACAGGGGAATAGAGCAGTACTTC	CASSLRDRGIEQYF
TRBV5-4	TRBJ2-2	NA	NA	TGTGCCAGCAGCCCCCACATATCGGTTGCGGCCGGGGAGCTGTTTTTT	CASSPHISVAAGELFF
TRBV7-3	TRBJ2-1	NA	NA	TGTGCCAGCAGCTCCAAAAGCTTCAGCGGATTGAGAGGCAATGAGCAGTTCTTC	CASSSKSFSGLRGNEQFF
TRBV30	TRBJ1-5	NA	NA	TGTGCCTCTGACATACACGGAGGGGGGGTAGGTCAGCCCCAGCATTTT	CASDIHGGGVGQPQHF
TRBV5-1	TRBJ1-2	NA	TRBD1	TGCGCCAGCATGACAGGGGGCTCCCTCTATGGCTACACCTTC	CASMTGGSLYGYTF